These 28 T cell receptor beta chains came from one sample sequenced in a study of blood T cells in healthy people across ages. Next came a second PCR, run for roughly 6 to 11 cycles, which used a sample-barcoded 5' primer along with a J-beta primer mix. Each CDR3 protein gets one entry after TCRdb re-called the 5' RACE reads with MiXCR. The table has around 870,000 distinct CDR3 sequences, around 26% seen once. The material sequenced was blood. The origin of the receptors is a woman older than 75 in good health.

This clonotype showed up many times. The chain couples TRBV11-2 to TRBJ2-5, with 11 bases identical to TRBD2. The V gene end was trimmed by 1 base and the J gene end by 4 bases; junction bases not matched to a gene: 5. This CDR3 contains 16 residues. Germline CDR1 and CDR2: SGHAT and FQNNGV. The CDR3 sequence is CASSLGGLAELETQYF. The DNA of the CDR3 is TGTGCCAGCAGCTTAGGGGGACTAGCGGAACTAGAGACCCAGTACTTC.

V usage is TRBV5-1 and J usage is TRBJ2-7; tentative D call: TRBD1 (6 bases). Germline CDR1 SGHRS, CDR2 YFSETQ. V was trimmed by 4 bases and J by 7 bases, leaving 18 bases between them. This CDR3 region has 14 residues. The CDR3 DNA follows: TGCGCCAGCAGCCAACCAGACAGGCCCAAGGAGCAGTACTTC. Translated, it gives CASSQPDRPKEQYF.

On this clonotype itself: This may be a read error, as it is one base from a much larger clone. The chain uses TRBV6-2 or TRBV6-3 and TRBJ2-5; D is perhaps TRBD2 (5 bases). This CDR3 is built from 14 residues. Trimming took off 5 bases at V and 5 bases at J, with 15 bases between the two ends. Germline CDR1 reads MNHEY; CDR2 reads SVGEGT. This CDR3 reads CASSAGRIGETQYF. In DNA form, the CDR3 reads TGTGCCAGCAGTGCGGGCAGGATTGGGGAGACCCAGTACTTC.

This clonotype was seen ten or more times. A much larger clone is a single base away; this may be a read error. The chain uses TRBV20-1 and TRBJ1-4; TRBD1 agrees at 7 bases. The germline V gene encodes CDR1 DFQATT and CDR2 SNEGSKA (reference sequence). The CDR3 loop spans 11 amino acids. The junction had 11 bases not matched to a gene; V was cut back by 6 bases and J by 16 bases. The CDR3 spells CSAPGQVGGFF. The DNA of the CDR3 is TGCAGTGCACCCGGACAGGTTGGGGGGTTTTTT.

This clonotype was observed a few times. J is TRBJ2-3 and V is TRBV6-5, with D possibly TRBD2 on 5 matching bases. Germline V gene lookup returns CDR1 MNHEY and CDR2 SVGAGI. This CDR3 has 16 amino acids. V lost 2 bases and J 4 bases, leaving 16 bases between the germline ends. CDR3 sequence (DNA): TGTGCCAGCAGTTACACACAGCGGATTGGTGCAGATACGCAGTATTTT. This translates into CASSYTQRIGADTQYF.

J is TRBJ1-2 and V is TRBV11-2, with 9 bases fitting TRBD1. V dropped 4 bases and J dropped 8; count of bases not matched to a gene: 5. This CDR3 has 13 amino acids. Looked up from germline, CDR1 is SGHAT and CDR2 is FQNNGV. CDR3 DNA: TGTGCCAGCAGCTCTAGGGACAGGGCCGGCTACACCTTC. It is translated as CASSSRDRAGYTF.

This clonotype was observed at least ten times. V is TRBV6-5 and J is TRBJ2-3; D not resolved. The CDR3 runs 16 residues. Deletions cut 2 bases from V and 2 bases from J, with 14 bases between. Germline V gives CDR1 MNHEY, CDR2 SVGAGI. The CDR3 nucleotides read TGTGCCAGCAGTTACGGGCCACCACCTTCCACAGATACGCAGTATTTT. Amino acid sequence: CASSYGPPPSTDTQYF.

As regards this clonotype: This sequence may be a read error, since a much larger clone differs from it by one base. The gene calls are TRBV12-3 or TRBV12-4 and TRBJ2-5; 8 bases match TRBD2. V lost 8 bases and J lost 11; bases outside the gene matches: 19. The CDR3 runs 15 residues. The CDR3 is CASRTSRASYNEQYF. CDR3 bases: TGTGCCAGCCGGACTAGCCGCGCCTCCTACAATGAGCAGTACTTC.

This clonotype appeared a single time. This could be a read error, since a much larger clone is one nucleotide away. The chain employs TRBV12-3 or TRBV12-4 and TRBJ1-1; 9 positions agree with TRBD1. CDR3 length: 14 amino acids. V was clipped by 7 bases and J by 11 bases; unmatched bases: 14. The CDR3 protein is CASIEVVGTGSAFF. CDR3 in DNA: TGTGCCAGCATAGAGGTAGTCGGGACAGGGTCGGCTTTCTTT.

This clonotype was found many times. The J gene is TRBJ2-3, the V gene TRBV7-9, with D unclear. The V gene lost 1 base and the J gene lost 7 bases, with 9 bases spanning the gap. In germline, CDR1 is SEHNR, CDR2 FQNEAQ (reference sequence). There are 13 residues in the CDR3. CDR3 region: CASSLVDGHTQYF. For the CDR3, the DNA is TGTGCCAGCAGCTTAGTCGATGGGCATACGCAGTATTTT.

There are many counts of this clonotype. The chain employs TRBV7-2 and TRBJ2-1; D gene unclear. Deletions cut 5 bases from V and 5 bases from J, with 16 bases between. There are 15 residues in the CDR3. From germline, CDR1 is SGHTA and CDR2 FQGNSA. The CDR3 nucleotides are TGTGCCAGCAGCCCCGGCCCCAATCGTAACAATGAGCAGTTCTTC. Encoded protein: CASSPGPNRNNEQFF.

The CDR3 reads CASSPRQGEKLFF. The CDR3 DNA sequence: TGTGCCAGCAGCCCCAGACAGGGAGAAAAACTGTTTTTT. The rearrangement uses TRBV7-9 and TRBJ1-4, with 7 bases aligning to TRBD1. V dropped 5 bases and J dropped 8; count of bases not matched to a gene: 5. Germline-derived CDR1 and CDR2 are SEHNR and FQNEAQ (reference sequence). The CDR3 spans 13 residues.

This clonotype was detected many times. V and J are TRBV7-2 and TRBJ2-5; the D gene is possibly TRBD1 (6 bases). This CDR3 has 13 residues. The germline CDR1 and CDR2 sequences are SGHTA and FQGNSA. V was shortened by 5 bases and J by 3 bases, with 10 bases between the two germline ends. In DNA form, the CDR3 reads TGTGCCAGCAGCACTAGGGACAAAGAGACCCAGTACTTC. It translates to CASSTRDKETQYF.

On this clonotype: Mismatch with germline at one junction end may stem from a read error. This chain links TRBV5-1 with TRBJ2-1; D perhaps matches TRBD1 (6 bases). The germline V gene has CDR1 SGHRS and CDR2 YFSETQ. The CDR3 is 15 residues long. CDR3 region: CVSSPAGVPVNEQFF. CDR3 nucleotide sequence: TGCGTCAGCAGCCCGGCAGGGGTTCCAGTCAATGAGCAGTTCTTC.

The chain has TRBV30 and TRBJ2-7; D is uncertain. CDR3 size: 13 residues. V was trimmed by 2 bases and J by 1 base, leaving 9 bases between them. Germline V lookup: CDR1 GTSNPN, CDR2 SVGIG (reference sequence). The CDR3 is CAWSRTESYEQYF. DNA for the CDR3: TGTGCCTGGAGTAGGACCGAATCCTACGAGCAGTACTTC. Drawing the rest from reference TRBV30 and TRBJ2-7, the complete variable domain is SQTIHQWPATLVQPVGSPLSLECTVEGTSNPNLYWYRQAAGRGLQLLFYSVGIGQISSEVPQNLSASRPQDRQFILSSKKLLLSDSGFYLCAWSRTESYEQYFGPGTRLTVT.

Points on this clonotype: Relative to the germline gene, one junction end is altered; a read error may explain this. The rearrangement links TRBV7-2 to TRBJ1-2; TRBD1 is a possible D gene (5 bases). The CDR3 runs 13 residues. CDR1 is SGHTA, CDR2 FQGNSA, per germline. This chain's CDR3 is CASSSQGYYGYIF. DNA for the CDR3: TGTGCCAGCAGCTCCCAGGGATACTATGGCTACATCTTC.

This clonotype was detected many times. The CDR3 loop reads CASSLDSGAYF. The DNA for the CDR3 is TGTGCCAGCAGCTTAGATTCAGGGGCGTACTTC. The gene calls are TRBV7-9 and TRBJ2-7; D might be TRBD1 (6 bases). V gave up 1 base and J gave up 12 bases, with 10 bases separating them. Germline V gene lookup returns CDR1 SEHNR and CDR2 FQNEAQ (reference sequence). The length of the CDR3 is 11 residues.

The J gene is TRBJ1-2, the V gene TRBV20-1, with 8 bases aligning to TRBD1. The CDR3 has 16 amino acids. CDR1 and CDR2 (germline): DFQATT, SNEGSKA (reference sequence). The J segment lost 4 bases and the V segment lost 0 bases, leaving 10 bases of the junction unmatched. The CDR3 DNA reads as TGCAGTGCTAGAGAAACCGGGACAGGCCTTGCCTATGGCTACACCTTC. It codes for CSARETGTGLAYGYTF.

Only a few counts were recorded for this clonotype. The J gene is TRBJ2-3, the V gene TRBV5-1, with 7 bases identical to TRBD1. After removal of 4 bases from V and 3 bases from J, the junction contained 11 bases not matched to a gene. CDR1 and CDR2 from the germline V gene are SGHRS and YFSETQ. The CDR3 has 16 residues. The CDR3 region has the DNA TGCGCCAGCAGCGCGCTGACAGGGTACGGGACAGATACGCAGTATTTT. This translates into CASSALTGYGTDTQYF.

This clonotype was seen at least ten times. The chain is built from TRBV5-1 and TRBJ2-3; 8 bases agree with TRBD2. The CDR3 contains 15 residues. Germline assignment: CDR1 SGHRS and CDR2 YFSETQ. The V segment lost 4 bases and the J segment 1 base; nucleotides outside the gene matches: 5. The CDR3 sequence: CASSLRGGRTDTQYF. The CDR3 coding sequence is TGCGCCAGCAGCCTCCGGGGGGGGCGCACAGATACGCAGTATTTT.

Remarks on this clonotype: Being one base from a much bigger clone, this may be a read error. The chain links TRBV7-2 to TRBJ2-5; maybe TRBD2 (6 bases). V was cut by 2 bases and J by 11 bases, with 27 bases left in between. The CDR3 has 17 residues. In germline, CDR1 is SGHTA, CDR2 FQGNSA. CDR3 amino acids: CASSLRAGQRVLNEQYF. CDR3 nucleotide sequence: TGTGCCAGCAGCTTACGTGCCGGGCAGCGGGTTCTCAATGAGCAGTACTTC.

This clonotype occurred many times. The V call is TRBV7-8, the J call TRBJ2-3; TRBD2 aligns across 9 bases. Germline V lookup: CDR1 SGHVS, CDR2 FQNEAQ. With V trimmed by 1 base and J by 2 bases, 4 bases remained unmatched. CDR3 length: 16 residues. The CDR3 is CASSLGLAGPTDTQYF. The CDR3 bases are TGTGCCAGCAGCTTAGGGCTAGCGGGGCCCACAGATACGCAGTATTTT.

There are many counts of this clonotype. V usage is TRBV11-2 and J usage is TRBJ2-7, with 7 bases identical to TRBD1. The CDR3 spans 15 residues. CDR1 is SGHAT, CDR2 FQNNGV, per germline. Losses at the gene ends were 5 bases for V and 2 bases for J; bases not matched to a gene: 9. The CDR3 DNA reads as TGTGCCAGCAGCGCCGACAGGGTGACGACCTACGAGCAGTACTTC. Protein product: CASSADRVTTYEQYF.

This clonotype showed up just a few times. V is TRBV30 and J is TRBJ2-5, with D possibly matching TRBD1 (5 bases). The CDR3 has 12 residues. The V end was cut by 2 bases, the J end by 2 bases, with 6 bases between. CDR1 is GTSNPN, CDR2 SVGIG, per germline (reference sequence). The CDR3 spells CAWSRQQETQYF. CDR3 bases: TGTGCCTGGAGTCGACAGCAAGAGACCCAGTACTTC.

The chain carries TRBV12-3 or TRBV12-4 and TRBJ1-4; 9 bases are a match to TRBD1. The CDR3 consists of 15 residues. The J segment lost 7 bases and the V segment lost 4 bases, leaving 7 bases of the junction unmatched. CDR3 loop: CASSWTGVSPEKLFF. DNA of the CDR3: TGTGCCAGCAGTTGGACAGGGGTAAGCCCTGAAAAACTGTTTTTT.

This chain connects TRBV24-1 to TRBJ2-1; tentatively, D is TRBD1 or TRBD2 (5 bases each). The CDR3 contains 16 residues. Trimming cost V 1 base and J 0 bases, with 9 bases left between them. Germline V CDR1 and CDR2: KGHDR, SFDVKD. This CDR3 reads CATSDFKGSSYNEQFF. The DNA for the CDR3 is TGTGCCACCAGTGATTTTAAGGGGAGCTCCTACAATGAGCAGTTCTTC.

V and J are TRBV12-3 or TRBV12-4 and TRBJ2-6, with a tentative D call TRBD1 (6 bases). The V gene lost 3 bases and the J gene lost 0 bases, with 12 bases spanning the gap. CDR3 length: 17 amino acids. CDR3: CASSFGQRTSGANVLTF. The CDR3 region has the DNA TGTGCCAGCAGTTTCGGACAGCGGACCTCTGGGGCCAACGTCCTGACTTTC.

A remark on this clonotype: A much larger clone lies one base from this, so it may be a read error. Lacking the conserved final phenylalanine or tryptophan, this CDR3 likely reflects a read error. The CDR3 DNA sequence: TGTGCCAGCCTTCGCGGGTACGAGCAGTACTGC. Its translation: CASLRGYEQYC. The chain links TRBV2 to TRBJ2-7; D might be TRBD2 (5 bases). The CDR3 length is 11 residues. Germline CDR1 reads SNHLY; CDR2 reads FYNNEI. V lost 8 bases, J lost 4 bases, and 9 bases lay in between.